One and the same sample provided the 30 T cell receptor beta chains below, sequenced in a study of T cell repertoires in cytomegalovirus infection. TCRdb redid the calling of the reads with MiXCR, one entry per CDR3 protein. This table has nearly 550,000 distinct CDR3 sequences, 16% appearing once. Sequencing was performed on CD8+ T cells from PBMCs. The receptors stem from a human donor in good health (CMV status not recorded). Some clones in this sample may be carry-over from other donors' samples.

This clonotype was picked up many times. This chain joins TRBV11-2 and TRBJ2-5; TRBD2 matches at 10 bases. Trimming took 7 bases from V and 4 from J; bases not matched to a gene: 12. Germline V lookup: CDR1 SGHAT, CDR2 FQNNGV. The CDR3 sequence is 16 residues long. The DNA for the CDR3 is TGTGCCAGCACTGACATAGCGGGGGGCCCACTAGAGACCCAGTACTTC. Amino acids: CASTDIAGGPLETQYF. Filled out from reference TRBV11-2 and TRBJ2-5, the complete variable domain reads EAGVAQSPRYKIIEKRQSVAFWCNPISGHATLYWYQQILGQGPKLLIQFQNNGVVDDSQLPKDRFSAERLKGVDSTLKIQPAKLEDSAVYLCASTDIAGGPLETQYFGPGTRLLVL.

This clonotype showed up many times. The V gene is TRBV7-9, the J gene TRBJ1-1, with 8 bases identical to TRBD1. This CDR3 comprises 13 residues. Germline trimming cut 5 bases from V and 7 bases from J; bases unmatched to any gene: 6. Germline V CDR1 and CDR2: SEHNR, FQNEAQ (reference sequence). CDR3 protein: CASSPGQGIEAFF. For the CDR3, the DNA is TGTGCCAGCAGCCCCGGACAGGGTATTGAAGCTTTCTTT.

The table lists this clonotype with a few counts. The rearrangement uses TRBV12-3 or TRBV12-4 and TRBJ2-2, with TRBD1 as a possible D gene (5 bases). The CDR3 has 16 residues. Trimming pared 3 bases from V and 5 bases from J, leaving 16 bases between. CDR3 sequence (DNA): TGTGCCAGCAGTTTCAGGGTTGTGGAGTTAACCGGGGAGCTGTTTTTT. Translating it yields CASSFRVVELTGELFF.

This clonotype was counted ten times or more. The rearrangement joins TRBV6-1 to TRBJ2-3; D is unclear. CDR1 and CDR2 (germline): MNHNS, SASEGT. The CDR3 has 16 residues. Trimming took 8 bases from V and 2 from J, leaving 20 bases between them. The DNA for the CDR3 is TGTGCCAGCGCCACGGGTGGGATTTCCTCCACAGATACGCAGTATTTT. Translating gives CASATGGISSTDTQYF.

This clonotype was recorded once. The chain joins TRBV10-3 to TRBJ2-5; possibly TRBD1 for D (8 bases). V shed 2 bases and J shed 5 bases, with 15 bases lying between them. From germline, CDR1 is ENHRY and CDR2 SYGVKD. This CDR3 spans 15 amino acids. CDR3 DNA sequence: TGTGCCATCAGTGAGGATCCACAGGGGGGGGAGACCCAGTACTTC. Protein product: CAISEDPQGGETQYF.

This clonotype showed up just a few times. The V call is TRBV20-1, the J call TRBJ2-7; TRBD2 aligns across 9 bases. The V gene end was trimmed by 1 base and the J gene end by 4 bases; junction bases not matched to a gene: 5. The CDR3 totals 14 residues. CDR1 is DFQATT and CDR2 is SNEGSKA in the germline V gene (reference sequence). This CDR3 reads CSARGRTSDYEQYF. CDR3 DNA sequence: TGCAGTGCTAGAGGACGGACTAGCGATTACGAGCAGTACTTC.

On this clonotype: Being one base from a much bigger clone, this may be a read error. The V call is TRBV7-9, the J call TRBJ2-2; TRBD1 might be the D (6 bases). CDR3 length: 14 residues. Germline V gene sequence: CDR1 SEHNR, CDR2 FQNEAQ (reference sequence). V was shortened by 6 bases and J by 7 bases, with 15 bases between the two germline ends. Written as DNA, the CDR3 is TGTGCCAGCAGTCGAGGGGGTTACAGCGGGGAGCTGTTTTTT. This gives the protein CASSRGGYSGELFF. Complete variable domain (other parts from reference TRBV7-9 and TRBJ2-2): DTGVSQNPRHKITKRGQNVTFRCDPISEHNRLYWYRQTLGQGPEFLTYFQNEAQLEKSRLLSDRFSAERPKGSFSTLEIQRTEQGDSAMYLCASSRGGYSGELFFGEGSRLTVL.

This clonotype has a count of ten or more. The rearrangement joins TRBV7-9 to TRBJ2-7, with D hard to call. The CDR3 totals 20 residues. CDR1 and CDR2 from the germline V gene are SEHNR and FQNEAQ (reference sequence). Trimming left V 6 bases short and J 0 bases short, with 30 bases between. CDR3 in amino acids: CASSLSLSPVAEILSYEQYF. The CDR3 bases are TGTGCCAGCAGTCTAAGCTTAAGCCCAGTCGCGGAGATTCTCTCCTACGAGCAGTACTTC.

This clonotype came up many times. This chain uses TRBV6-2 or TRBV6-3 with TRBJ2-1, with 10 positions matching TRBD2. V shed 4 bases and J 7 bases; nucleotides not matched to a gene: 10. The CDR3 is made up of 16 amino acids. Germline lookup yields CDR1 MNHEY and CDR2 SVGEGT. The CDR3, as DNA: TGTGCCAGCAGTTCCCCGGGACTAGCGACCCGTAATGAGCAGTTCTTC. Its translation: CASSSPGLATRNEQFF.

The CDR3 reads CSAPTPQGPLGYTF. The CDR3 bases are TGCAGTGCTCCAACCCCACAGGGTCCTTTGGGCTACACCTTC. The chain couples TRBV20-1 to TRBJ1-2, with D possibly being TRBD1 (6 bases). CDR1 DFQATT and CDR2 SNEGSKA come from the germline V gene (reference sequence). The CDR3 loop spans 14 amino acids. Trimming left V 5 bases short and J 8 bases short, with 21 bases between.

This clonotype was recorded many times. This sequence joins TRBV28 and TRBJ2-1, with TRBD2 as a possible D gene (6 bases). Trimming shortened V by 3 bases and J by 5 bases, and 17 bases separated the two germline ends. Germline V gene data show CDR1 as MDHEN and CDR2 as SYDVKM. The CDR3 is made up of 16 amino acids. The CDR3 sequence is CASSLVFRGSNNEQFF. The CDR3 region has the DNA TGTGCCAGCAGTTTGGTTTTCCGGGGGTCAAACAATGAGCAGTTCTTC.

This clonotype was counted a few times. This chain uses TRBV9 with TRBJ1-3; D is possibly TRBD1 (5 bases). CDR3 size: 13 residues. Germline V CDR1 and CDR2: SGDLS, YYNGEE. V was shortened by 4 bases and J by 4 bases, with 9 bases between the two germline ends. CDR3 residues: CASSQTDGNTIYF. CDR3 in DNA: TGTGCCAGCAGCCAGACAGACGGAAACACCATATATTTT.

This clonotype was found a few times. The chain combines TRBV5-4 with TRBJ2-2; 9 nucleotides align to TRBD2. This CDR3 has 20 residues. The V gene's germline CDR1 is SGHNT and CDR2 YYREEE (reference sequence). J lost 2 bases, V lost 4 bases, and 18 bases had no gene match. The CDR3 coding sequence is TGTGCCAGCAGCACCGAAAGGGGGCCACTAGCGGGCGAAAACACCGGGGAGCTGTTTTTT. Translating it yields CASSTERGPLAGENTGELFF.

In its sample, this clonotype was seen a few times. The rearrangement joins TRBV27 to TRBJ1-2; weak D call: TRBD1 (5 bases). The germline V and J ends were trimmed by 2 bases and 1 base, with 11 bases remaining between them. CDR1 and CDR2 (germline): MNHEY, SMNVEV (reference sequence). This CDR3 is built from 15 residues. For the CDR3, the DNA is TGTGCCAGCAGTTTACAGGGACGGTATAACTATGGCTACACCTTC. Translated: CASSLQGRYNYGYTF.

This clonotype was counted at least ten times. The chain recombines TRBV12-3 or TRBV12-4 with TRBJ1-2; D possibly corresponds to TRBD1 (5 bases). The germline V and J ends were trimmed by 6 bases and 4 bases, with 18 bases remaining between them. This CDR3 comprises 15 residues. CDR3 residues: CASSHNMGDGYGYTF. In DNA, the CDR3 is TGTGCCAGCAGCCATAATATGGGGGATGGCTATGGCTACACCTTC.

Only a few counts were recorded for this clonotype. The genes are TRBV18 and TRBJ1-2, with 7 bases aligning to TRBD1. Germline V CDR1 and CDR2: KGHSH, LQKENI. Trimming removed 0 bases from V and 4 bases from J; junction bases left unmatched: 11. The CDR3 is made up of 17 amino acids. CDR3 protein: CASSPPEGGSEGYGYTF. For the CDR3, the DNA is TGTGCCAGCTCACCACCGGAAGGGGGCTCTGAGGGCTATGGCTACACCTTC.

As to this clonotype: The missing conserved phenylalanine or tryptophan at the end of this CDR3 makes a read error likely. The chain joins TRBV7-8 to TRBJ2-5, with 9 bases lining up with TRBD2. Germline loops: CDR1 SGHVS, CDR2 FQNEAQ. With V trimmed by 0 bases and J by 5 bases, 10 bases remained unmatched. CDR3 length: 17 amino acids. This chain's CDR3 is CASSLAPSGVPGETQYL. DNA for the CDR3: TGTGCCAGCAGCTTAGCTCCTAGCGGGGTGCCGGGGGAGACCCAGTACTTA.

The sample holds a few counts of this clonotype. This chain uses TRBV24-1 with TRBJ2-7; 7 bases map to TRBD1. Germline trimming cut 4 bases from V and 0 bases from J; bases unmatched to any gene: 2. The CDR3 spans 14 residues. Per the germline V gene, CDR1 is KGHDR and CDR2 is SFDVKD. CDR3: CATSDGQASYEQYF. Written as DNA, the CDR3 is TGTGCCACCAGTGACGGACAGGCCTCCTACGAGCAGTACTTC.

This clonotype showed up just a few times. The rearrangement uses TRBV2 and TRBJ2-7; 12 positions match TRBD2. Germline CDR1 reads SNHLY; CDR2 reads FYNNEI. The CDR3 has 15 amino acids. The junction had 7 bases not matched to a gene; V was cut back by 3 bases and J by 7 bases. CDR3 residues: CASSDWTSGVEEQYF. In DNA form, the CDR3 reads TGTGCCAGCAGTGATTGGACTAGCGGGGTGGAGGAGCAGTACTTC.

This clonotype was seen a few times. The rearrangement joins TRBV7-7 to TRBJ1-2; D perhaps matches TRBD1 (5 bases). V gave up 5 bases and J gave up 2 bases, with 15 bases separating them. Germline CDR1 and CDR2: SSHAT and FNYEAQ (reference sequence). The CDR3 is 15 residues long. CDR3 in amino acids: CASSPLGGDNYGYTF. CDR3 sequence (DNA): TGTGCCAGCAGCCCCTTGGGAGGGGACAACTATGGCTACACCTTC.

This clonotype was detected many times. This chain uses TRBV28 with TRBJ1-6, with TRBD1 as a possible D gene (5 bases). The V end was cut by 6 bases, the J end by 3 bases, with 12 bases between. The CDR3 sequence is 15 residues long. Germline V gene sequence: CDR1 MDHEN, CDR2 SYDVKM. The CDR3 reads CASSSRVSYNSPLHF. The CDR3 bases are TGTGCCAGCAGCTCCAGGGTTAGCTATAATTCACCCCTCCACTTT. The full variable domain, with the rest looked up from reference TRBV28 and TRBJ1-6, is DVKVTQSSRYLVKRTGEKVFLECVQDMDHENMFWYRQDPGLGLRLIYFSYDVKMKEKGDIPEGYSVSREKKERFSLILESASTNQTSMYLCASSSRVSYNSPLHFGNGTRLTVT.

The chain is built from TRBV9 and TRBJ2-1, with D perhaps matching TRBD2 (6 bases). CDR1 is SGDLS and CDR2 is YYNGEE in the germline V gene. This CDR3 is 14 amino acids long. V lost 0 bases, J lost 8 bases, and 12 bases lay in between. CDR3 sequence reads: CASSVVEGSDEQFF. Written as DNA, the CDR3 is TGTGCCAGCAGCGTAGTGGAGGGGTCGGATGAGCAGTTCTTC.

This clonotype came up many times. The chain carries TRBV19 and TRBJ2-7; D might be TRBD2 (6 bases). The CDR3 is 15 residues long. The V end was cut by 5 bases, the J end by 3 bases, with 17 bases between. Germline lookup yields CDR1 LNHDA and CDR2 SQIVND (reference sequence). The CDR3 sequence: CASSWESFGSYEQYF. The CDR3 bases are TGTGCCAGTAGTTGGGAGTCCTTCGGGAGCTACGAGCAGTACTTC.

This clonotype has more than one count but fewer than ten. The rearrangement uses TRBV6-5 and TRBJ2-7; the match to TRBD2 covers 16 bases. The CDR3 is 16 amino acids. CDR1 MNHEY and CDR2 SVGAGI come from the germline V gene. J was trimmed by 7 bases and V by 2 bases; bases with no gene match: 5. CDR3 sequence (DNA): TGTGCCAGCAGTTACGGGACTAGCGGGGGGGCCGGGGAGCAGTACTTC. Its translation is CASSYGTSGGAGEQYF.

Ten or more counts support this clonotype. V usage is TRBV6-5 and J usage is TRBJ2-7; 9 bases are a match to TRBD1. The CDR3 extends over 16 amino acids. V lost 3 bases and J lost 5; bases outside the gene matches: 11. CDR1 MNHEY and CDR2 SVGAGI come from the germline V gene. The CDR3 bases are TGTGCCAGCAGTTATAATCCCCCGGGACAGGGACACGAGCAGTACTTC. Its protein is CASSYNPPGQGHEQYF.

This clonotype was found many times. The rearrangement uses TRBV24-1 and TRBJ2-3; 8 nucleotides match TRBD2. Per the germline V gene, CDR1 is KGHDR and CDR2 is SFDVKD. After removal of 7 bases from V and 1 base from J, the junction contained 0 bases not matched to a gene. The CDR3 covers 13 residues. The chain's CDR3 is CATRTSGTDTQYF. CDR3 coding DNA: TGTGCCACCAGGACTAGCGGCACAGATACGCAGTATTTT.

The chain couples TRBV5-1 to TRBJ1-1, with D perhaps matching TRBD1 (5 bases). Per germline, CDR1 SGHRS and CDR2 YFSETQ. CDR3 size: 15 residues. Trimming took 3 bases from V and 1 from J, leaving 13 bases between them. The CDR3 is CASSYYRMPNTEAFF. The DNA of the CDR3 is TGCGCCAGCAGCTATTACAGGATGCCGAACACTGAAGCTTTCTTT.

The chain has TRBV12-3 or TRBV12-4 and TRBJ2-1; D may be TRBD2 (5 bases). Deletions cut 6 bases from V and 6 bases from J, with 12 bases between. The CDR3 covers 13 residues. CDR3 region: CASRGAEGNEQFF. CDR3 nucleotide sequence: TGTGCCAGCAGGGGAGCCGAGGGCAATGAGCAGTTCTTC.

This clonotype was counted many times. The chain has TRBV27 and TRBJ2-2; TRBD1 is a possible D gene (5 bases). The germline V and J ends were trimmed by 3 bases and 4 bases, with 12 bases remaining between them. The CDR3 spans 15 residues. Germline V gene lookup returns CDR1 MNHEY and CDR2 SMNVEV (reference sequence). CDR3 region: CASSLGQGSTGELFF. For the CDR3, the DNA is TGTGCCAGCAGTTTGGGGCAGGGAAGCACCGGGGAGCTGTTTTTT.

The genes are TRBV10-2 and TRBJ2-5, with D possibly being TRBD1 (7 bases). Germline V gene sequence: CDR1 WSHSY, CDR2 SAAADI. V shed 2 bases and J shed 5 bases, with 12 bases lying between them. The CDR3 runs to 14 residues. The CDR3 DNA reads TGCGCCAGCAGTGAGGGAGGGGGCTGGGAGACCCAGTACTTC. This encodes CASSEGGGWETQYF.